These 26 T cell receptor beta chains were all obtained from the same sample, sequenced in a study of T cell responses to AZD1222 COVID-19 vaccine. The data were produced by immunoSEQ multiplex PCR, yet TCRdb's version contains in-frame clones alone and is incomplete. The repertoire consists of 95,000 to 100,000 clones, with around 84% occurring once and the leading ten covering approximately 1.3%. Sample: peripheral blood, taken on day 0 of AZD1222 vaccination. Receptor source: an adult in good health.

This sequence joins TRBV20-1 and TRBJ2-3; D unresolved. Germline assignment: CDR1 DFQATT and CDR2 SNEGSKA (reference sequence). V was clipped by 3 bases and J by 6 bases, with 7 bases between them. CDR3 length equals 11 residues. In nucleotides, the CDR3 is TGCAGTGCTAGTTTATTGGATACGCAGTATTTT. It translates to CSASLLDTQYF.

This clone has a single count. The chain recombines TRBV6-4 with TRBJ1-5, with D tentatively TRBD1 (6 bases). This CDR3 is 12 amino acids long. With 6 bases removed from V and 6 bases from J, the gap between germline ends came to 9 bases. Germline assignment: CDR1 MRHNA and CDR2 SNTAGT. As DNA, the CDR3 is TGTGCCAGCAGGGAGGGGGTTCAGCCCCAGCATTTT. Translated, it gives CASREGVQPQHF.

This chain uses TRBV28 with TRBJ1-1; TRBD1 matches at 7 bases. CDR1 is MDHEN, CDR2 SYDVKM, per germline. The CDR3 loop spans 15 amino acids. Trimming at V came to 5 bases and at J to 3 bases, leaving 9 bases not matched to a gene. CDR3 amino acids: CASSLRVRGHTEAFF. As DNA, the CDR3 is TGTGCCAGCAGTCTCCGGGTGAGGGGGCACACTGAAGCTTTCTTT.

This chain joins TRBV28 and TRBJ1-3; a weak D match, TRBD1 (6 bases). Germline V gene sequence: CDR1 MDHEN, CDR2 SYDVKM. CDR3 length: 15 residues. Trimming took 7 bases from V and 1 from J, leaving 14 bases between them. The CDR3 loop reads CASNPSGTSGNTIYF. Written as DNA, the CDR3 is TGTGCCAGCAACCCGTCAGGGACATCTGGAAACACCATATATTTT. The full variable domain, in which reference TRBV28 and TRBJ1-3 provide the parts outside the CDR3, is DVKVTQSSRYLVKRTGEKVFLECVQDMDHENMFWYRQDPGLGLRLIYFSYDVKMKEKGDIPEGYSVSREKKERFSLILESASTNQTSMYLCASNPSGTSGNTIYFGEGSWLTVV.

V and J are TRBV19 and TRBJ1-5, with D uncertain. The CDR3 is 13 residues long. V lost 3 bases and J lost 7, with 10 bases in between. Germline V gene sequence: CDR1 LNHDA, CDR2 SQIVND (reference sequence). The CDR3 DNA sequence: TGTGCCAGTAGTATTGCGACCAACCAGCCCCAGCATTTT. Its protein product is CASSIATNQPQHF.

The rearrangement uses TRBV11-2 and TRBJ2-1; 8 bases are shared with TRBD2. This CDR3 comprises 14 residues. V lost 0 bases and J lost 8; bases outside the gene matches: 3. The germline CDR1 and CDR2 sequences are SGHAT and FQNNGV. The CDR3 reads CASSLDPTSDEQFF. In nucleotides, the CDR3 is TGTGCCAGCAGCTTAGACCCGACTAGCGATGAGCAGTTCTTC. Filled out from reference TRBV11-2 and TRBJ2-1, the complete variable domain reads EAGVAQSPRYKIIEKRQSVAFWCNPISGHATLYWYQQILGQGPKLLIQFQNNGVVDDSQLPKDRFSAERLKGVDSTLKIQPAKLEDSAVYLCASSLDPTSDEQFFGPGTRLTVL.

The gene calls are TRBV6-1 and TRBJ1-5, with D possibly TRBD1 on 6 matching bases. The CDR3 sequence is 12 residues long. The V end lost 0 bases, the J end lost 12 bases, and 9 bases lay between the germline ends. Germline CDR1 MNHNS, CDR2 SASEGT. In nucleotides, the CDR3 is TGTGCCAGCAGTGAAGCGGGACACAGCCAGCATTTT. It translates to CASSEAGHSQHF.

V usage is TRBV6-5 and J usage is TRBJ2-3; TRBD2 might be the D (6 bases). The V gene's germline CDR1 is MNHEY and CDR2 SVGAGI. The CDR3 totals 16 residues. V lost 4 bases, J lost 3 bases, and 17 bases lay in between. Written as DNA, the CDR3 is TGTGCCAGCAGTTTCGATGCGGGATCGAGAACAGATACGCAGTATTTT. Protein product: CASSFDAGSRTDTQYF.

This clone was observed a single time. The chain couples TRBV5-4 to TRBJ2-7, with a tentative D call TRBD1 (6 bases). The CDR3 spans 12 residues. Trimming took off 4 bases at V and 11 bases at J, with 16 bases between the two ends. Germline V lookup: CDR1 SGHNT, CDR2 YYREEE (reference sequence). The CDR3 DNA follows: TGTGCCAGCAGCCTCCAGGACACAGGGAAGTACTTC. This gives the protein CASSLQDTGKYF.

The chain combines TRBV2 with TRBJ1-5; TRBD1 matches 8 bases. CDR3 size: 15 residues. The V segment lost 3 bases and the J segment 2 bases; nucleotides outside the gene matches: 3. Per germline, CDR1 SNHLY and CDR2 FYNNEI. The DNA of the CDR3 is TGTGCCAGCAGTGACAGGGGGCATGGCAATCAGCCCCAGCATTTT. It is translated as CASSDRGHGNQPQHF.

This chain uses TRBV28 with TRBJ1-2, with TRBD1 matching 10 bases. V dropped 6 bases and J dropped 7; count of bases not matched to a gene: 5. This CDR3 has 13 amino acids. In germline, CDR1 is MDHEN, CDR2 SYDVKM. The CDR3 protein is CASSPGTGVGYTF. CDR3 in DNA: TGTGCCAGCAGCCCCGGGACAGGGGTTGGCTACACCTTC.

The CDR3 loop reads CASSYGGNTGELFF. CDR3 sequence (DNA): TGTGCCAGCAGTTACGGGGGGAACACCGGGGAGCTGTTTTTT. The chain employs TRBV6-5 and TRBJ2-2; D could derive from TRBD1 or TRBD2 (5 bases each). The germline gives CDR1 MNHEY, CDR2 SVGAGI. The CDR3 totals 14 residues. Trimming left V 2 bases short and J 1 base short, with 5 bases between.

V is TRBV18 and J is TRBJ2-6; D is possibly TRBD1 (5 bases). This CDR3 is built from 19 residues. Per germline, CDR1 KGHSH and CDR2 LQKENI. V lost 1 base and J lost 0, with 16 bases in between. CDR3 residues: CASSPRQGAISSGANVLTF. CDR3 nucleotide sequence: TGTGCCAGCTCACCACGGCAGGGTGCAATTAGCTCTGGGGCCAACGTCCTGACTTTC.

The chain uses TRBV7-2 and TRBJ2-2, with D perhaps matching TRBD1 or TRBD2 (5 bases each). Germline CDR1 is SGHTA and CDR2 is FQGNSA. The V and J ends lost 1 base and 1 base respectively, with 10 bases between them. CDR3 length: 16 amino acids. Here the CDR3 DNA reads TGTGCCAGCAGCTTAGTGGGACCCCGGAACACCGGGGAGCTGTTTTTT. Residues: CASSLVGPRNTGELFF.

The chain employs TRBV5-5 and TRBJ1-4; D might be TRBD1 (5 bases). V was pared by 0 bases and J by 8 bases, with 14 bases between. Per the germline V gene, CDR1 is SGHKS and CDR2 is YYEKEE (reference sequence). This CDR3 spans 15 amino acids. In DNA form, the CDR3 reads TGTGCCAGCAGCTTGGCCATTGGGGCCGGCGAAAAACTGTTTTTT. Protein: CASSLAIGAGEKLFF.

This chain uses TRBV5-4 with TRBJ2-2; no clear D. Germline V gene data show CDR1 as SGHNT and CDR2 as YYREEE (reference sequence). This CDR3 is built from 13 residues. Trimming stripped 1 base from V and 4 bases from J, with 5 bases between. The CDR3 is CASSLSLTGELFF. DNA of the CDR3: TGTGCCAGCAGCTTGTCTCTCACCGGGGAGCTGTTTTTT.

The gene calls are TRBV2 and TRBJ2-7; 11 bases align to TRBD2. Germline CDR1 SNHLY, CDR2 FYNNEI. The CDR3 is 15 residues long. With 5 bases clipped from V and 2 bases from J, the junction kept 5 bases outside the gene matches. The CDR3 DNA is TGTGCCAGCAGTCCCTTGACTAGCGGGACCTACGAGCAGTACTTC. It is translated as CASSPLTSGTYEQYF.

The chain uses TRBV5-1 and TRBJ2-3, with D tentatively TRBD2 (6 bases). The CDR3 loop spans 14 amino acids. Germline V lookup: CDR1 SGHRS, CDR2 YFSETQ. V lost 1 base and J lost 3, with 9 bases in between. CDR3 DNA sequence: TGCGCCAGCAGCTTGTTCGGGAGTACAGATACGCAGTATTTT. Translated: CASSLFGSTDTQYF. Variable domain in full (rest from reference TRBV5-1 and TRBJ2-3): KAGVTQTPRYLIKTRGQQVTLSCSPISGHRSVSWYQQTPGQGLQFLFEYFSETQRNKGNFPGRFSGRQFSNSRSEMNVSTLELGDSALYLCASSLFGSTDTQYFGPGTRLTVL.

The chain links TRBV2 to TRBJ2-7, with 7 bases fitting TRBD2. CDR1 is SNHLY and CDR2 is FYNNEI in the germline V gene. With V trimmed by 7 bases and J by 3 bases, 12 bases remained unmatched. The CDR3 runs 15 residues. CDR3 protein: CASNPREGYGYEQYF. The CDR3 region has the DNA TGTGCCAGCAACCCCAGGGAGGGGTATGGCTACGAGCAGTACTTC.

J is TRBJ2-6 and V is TRBV6-2 or TRBV6-3, with D unclear. The CDR3 is 17 residues long. V lost 2 bases, J lost 0 bases, and 11 bases lay in between. Germline V gene data show CDR1 as MNHEY and CDR2 as SVGEGT. DNA for the CDR3: TGTGCCAGCAGTTACGGGTTGGGCAGCTCTGGGGCCAACGTCCTGACTTTC. It encodes CASSYGLGSSGANVLTF.

The chain links TRBV7-2 to TRBJ1-2; tentative D call: TRBD1 (5 bases). The CDR3 runs to 13 residues. Germline V gives CDR1 SGHTA, CDR2 FQGNSA. V lost 5 bases and J 4 bases, leaving 11 bases between the germline ends. The CDR3 nucleotides read TGTGCCAGCAGCGCCGGGGGGGGCTATGGCTACACCTTC. Its protein product is CASSAGGGYGYTF.

The chain combines TRBV7-2 with TRBJ2-7, with D perhaps TRBD1 (5 bases). Germline lookup yields CDR1 SGHTA and CDR2 FQGNSA. The germline V and J ends were trimmed by 4 bases and 4 bases, with 8 bases remaining between them. This CDR3 is built from 12 residues. The CDR3 loop reads CASSYDRYEQYF. CDR3 sequence (DNA): TGTGCCAGCAGCTACGACAGATACGAGCAGTACTTC.

The J gene is TRBJ2-1, the V gene TRBV28; maybe TRBD1 (6 bases). Germline-derived CDR1 and CDR2 are MDHEN and SYDVKM. The length of the CDR3 is 15 residues. V dropped 3 bases and J dropped 5 bases, with 14 bases sitting between them. The CDR3 region is CASSFQGTYHNEQFF. The CDR3 DNA follows: TGTGCCAGCAGTTTCCAAGGGACATATCACAATGAGCAGTTCTTC.

V usage is TRBV9 and J usage is TRBJ2-5; unclear D gene. V was pared by 1 base and J by 9 bases, with 13 bases between. The CDR3 is 13 residues long. Germline-derived CDR1 and CDR2 are SGDLS and YYNGEE. CDR3 in amino acids: CASSVNPQRAQYF. The CDR3 DNA is TGTGCCAGCAGCGTAAATCCCCAACGGGCCCAGTACTTC.

V gene TRBV7-2 combines with J gene TRBJ2-4; 7 bases are shared with TRBD2. Looked up from germline, CDR1 is SGHTA and CDR2 is FQGNSA. Losses at the gene ends were 8 bases for V and 5 bases for J; bases not matched to a gene: 3. The CDR3 has 12 amino acids. CDR3 sequence (DNA): TGTGCCAGCGGCCTAGCGGAAAACATTCAGTACTTC. Protein sequence: CASGLAENIQYF.

J is TRBJ2-1 and V is TRBV6-5, with D possibly being TRBD2 (6 bases). The CDR3 runs 15 residues. Germline loops: CDR1 MNHEY, CDR2 SVGAGI. V was trimmed by 10 bases and J by 4 bases, leaving 20 bases between them. Here the CDR3 DNA reads TGTGCCACCCCCAGCATACGCGGGGATTACAATGAGCAGTTCTTC. It translates to CATPSIRGDYNEQFF.